Given below is one T cell receptor (beta chain) in context. The target of this receptor is not known. No clone much larger than this one lies a single base away; base qualities are absent. This specimen belongs to a study of STAT5B mutations in CD4+ large granular lymphocyte leukemia (dated by TCRdb to 2022 to 2024). A note on the overall study: When cryopreserved patient cells were available, CD8+ cells were removed first, and anti-CD4 microbeads were then used for selection. The study compared the TCRbeta repertoires of patients with CD4+ T-cell large granular lymphocyte leukemia against the TCRbeta repertoires of healthy blood donors. Flow cytometry on FACSCanto II or FACSVerse showed that the purified fractions were more than 95% pure among lymphocytes. Here is what the overall study found, with its caveats: Patient cell sources varied, and just 5 to 7 CD4-sorted patient samples were included in the clonality comparison against healthy controls. TRBV06-family usage was enriched among the top patient clones (8/27) compared with healthy controls (2/35). Compared with healthy CD4+ repertoires, CD4-sorted patient repertoires appeared more clonal, and this difference remained even after the putative leukemic clones were removed. Main leukemic clonotypes were private to each patient, although roughly 24% of the main leukemic clonotypes were found at low frequency in the non-leukemic repertoires of other patients. Data were not HLA-matched; higher clonality in CD4+ versus CD8+ T-LGLL could reflect the relatively small sample size.

The immunoSEQ assay at survey resolution was used to sequence TCRbeta rearrangements from genomic DNA. The authors processed their data as follows. Clonotypes making up more than 5% of the repertoire were considered putative leukemic clones, giving about 59 such clones in about 25 patients. In the TCR sequencing data, the lowest productive clonotype frequency that could be detected was 2.59 x 10-5. Only productive TCRbeta rearrangements, meaning sequences that were complete and in-frame, were kept for the analyses. Sample clonality was computed as Simpson clonality in the immunoSEQ Analyzer version 3.0. Based on frequency, clones were grouped as very rare, small, medium, large (1-20%) or hyperexpanded (>20%). Generation probabilities were estimated with OLGA 1.2.3, V-gene circos plots were generated with VDJtools, specificities were searched for in VDJdb, and CDR3 motifs were identified with GLIPH. Here the immuneACCESS table is served through TCRdb, limited to in-frame sequences with V and J called. Missing clones are a known gap in these copies; in checked studies unresolved V genes cover under half, and the rest lacks a known reason. V and J calls and clone size are copied from that table; D and trimming were computed from the DNA. The sample data list 7,500 to 10,000 clones, and about 80% of these were observed just once. Together, the top ten hold just under 70% of the sample.

The CDR3 goes from the cysteine to the phenylalanine over 16 residues. Only the CDR3 region is kept as DNA, spanning 48 bases read in frame from base 1. CDR1 and CDR2 are drawn from the germline V gene (reference sequence): SGHNT, YYREEE. The junction carries 23 bases between V and J, which are trimmed by 4 bases and 6 bases respectively. Patients with CD4+ T-LGLL were recruited at hematology units in Padova (Italy), Helsinki (Finland) and Shinshu (Japan). Patient samples were bead-purified CD4+, CD4+CD8+, CD57+ or CD56+ fractions, or unselected PBMC, depending on sample availability. The TCRbeta data from patients were combined with somatic STAT5B mutation profiles that came from deep amplicon sequencing of the same DNA. All TCR-sequenced material derived from peripheral blood: patient blood samples and healthy donor buffy coats. Peripheral blood mononuclear cells were isolated by Ficoll-Hypaque gradient centrifugation. The Gentra Puregene Cell and Tissue kit was used to extract genomic DNA, and a Qubit 2.0 fluorometer was used to measure the amount of genomic DNA.

This sequence originates from a man in his fifties or sixties with CD4+ T-cell large granular lymphocyte leukemia. Here the chain combines TRBV5-4 and TRBJ2-7; the D gene could be either TRBD1 or TRBD2, each agreeing at 6 bases. The sample was PBMCs. The bases are TGTGCCAGCAGCCCCCTAGGGGGAGGAGGGATTGGCGAGCAGTACTTC. Translation gives CASSPLGGGGIGEQYF. The variable domain in full, with residues beyond the CDR3 obtained from the reference TRBV5-4 and TRBJ2-7 genes, is ETGVTQSPTHLIKTRGQQVTLRCSSQSGHNTVSWYQQALGQGPQFIFQYYREEENGRGNFPPRFSGLQFPNYSSELNVNALELDDSALYLCASSPLGGGGIGEQYFGPGTRLTVT.